This is a list of T cell receptor beta chains from one sample in a study of T and B cells in COVID-19 patients. Each CDR3 protein is one row after TCRdb ran MiXCR on the multiplex PCR reads. The sample holds 20,000 to 30,000 distinct CDR3 sequences, 30% to 35% seen once. Sequencing used blood. These receptors were taken from a human donor who had recovered from COVID-19. The CDR3 runs from the conserved cysteine through the conserved F or W. The order of the fields is clone size, V gene, D gene, J gene, CDR3 DNA, CDR3 protein. The D gene is left open where the match is weak. Only part of the rows carry a size: once, few, many, or a class if the clone is expanded.

-,TRBV2,TRBD2,TRBJ2-1,TGTGCCAGCAGTGAAGTAGGCGGGGGGCGGGATGAGCAGTTCTTC,CASSEVGGGRDEQFF
few,TRBV15,TRBD1,TRBJ2-5,TGTGCCACCAGCAGAGGGGGACAGGGCCAAGAGACCCAGTACTTC,CATSRGGQGQETQYF
-,TRBV7-9,TRBD2,TRBJ2-7,TGTGCCAGCAGTCCACCGAATAGCGCCGGGGGGAACGAGCAGTACTTC,CASSPPNSAGGNEQYF
-,TRBV5-1,-,TRBJ2-3,TGCGCCAGCAGTCAGACCGCAACCAGGACACATAGCACAGATACGCAGTATTTT,CASSQTATRTHSTDTQYF
medium-sized,TRBV29-1,-,TRBJ1-1,TGCAGCGATCTTAAAGGGAACACTGAAGCTTTCTTT,CSDLKGNTEAFF
-,TRBV5-6,TRBD1,TRBJ2-7,TGTGCCAGCAGCTGGACAGGGTGCCCCTACGAGCAGTACTTC,CASSWTGCPYEQYF
few,TRBV27,TRBD1,TRBJ2-7,TGTGCCAGCAGTTTTCAGGACAGGTCCTACGAGCAGTACTTC,CASSFQDRSYEQYF
-,TRBV9,TRBD2,TRBJ2-5,TGTGCCAGCAGCGTAAGCGGGGACCAAGAGACCCAGTACTTC,CASSVSGDQETQYF
few,TRBV5-5,-,TRBJ1-2,TGTGCCAGCGGGGGGGACTCAACCTTC,CASGGDSTF
many,TRBV27,TRBD1,TRBJ2-7,TGTGCGAGTAGACAGGGGCGTGACGAGCAGTACTTC,CASRQGRDEQYF
medium-sized,TRBV29-1,TRBD1,TRBJ1-1,TGCAGCGTTGAGGGGACAGGGCTCAATGAAGCTTTCTTT,CSVEGTGLNEAFF
many,TRBV24-1,-,TRBJ2-1,TGTGCCACCAGTGACAGGGCTCAAAATGAGCAGTTCTTC,CATSDRAQNEQFF
-,TRBV6-5,-,TRBJ2-1,TGTGCCAGCAGTAAAGGGCGTCTTAATGAGCAGTTCTTC,CASSKGRLNEQFF
many,TRBV27,-,TRBJ2-7,TGTGCCAGCAGAAACGGACTCGGAGGCTACGAGCAGTACTTC,CASRNGLGGYEQYF
few,TRBV6-2/TRBV6-3,-,TRBJ2-7,TGTGCCAGCAGCCCTCGCACGGGCGCAACCTACGAGCAGTACTTC,CASSPRTGATYEQYF
medium-sized,TRBV15,-,TRBJ2-2,TGTGCCACCAGCAGAGTGCCCCTACAGGCGAGTCACACCGGGGAGCTGTTTTTT,CATSRVPLQASHTGELFF
few,TRBV30,TRBD1,TRBJ1-1,TGTGCCCGTCGGACAGGTGGAATGAACACTGAAGCTTTCTTT,CARRTGGMNTEAFF
-,TRBV6-5,-,TRBJ2-6,TGTGCCAGCAGTGAACTTTGGTCTGGGGCCAACGTCCTGACTTTC,CASSELWSGANVLTF
-,TRBV5-6,-,TRBJ1-2,TGTGCCAGCAGCTTGGAGGGATCGAAGGGCTACACCTTC,CASSLEGSKGYTF
-,TRBV12-3/TRBV12-4,TRBD1,TRBJ2-1,TGTGCCAGCAGCCTTCGGTTGCCCCGGGGACAGGGCCCCTCTAAGGACAATGAGCAGTTCTTC,CASSLRLPRGQGPSKDNEQFF
many,TRBV6-5,-,TRBJ1-4,TGTGCCAGCAAGCAAAAACGGGGAAAACTGTTTTTT,CASKQKRGKLFF
-,TRBV7-9,-,TRBJ2-4,TGTGCCAGCAGCTTCGGGGGCGGAAACATTCAGTACTTC,CASSFGGGNIQYF